These 2 T cell receptor beta chains originate from one sample sequenced in a study of T cells in Graves' hyperthyroidism and ophthalmopathy. TCR beta CDR3 region amplification was performed from RNA transcripts. The HTBI primer set drove a first-round RT-PCR of the TCR CDR3. MiXCR, run by TCRdb on the multiplex PCR reads, gives a single entry per CDR3 protein. The sample lists 350,000 to 450,000 distinct CDR3 sequences, 11% to 15% seen once, with under 30% in the top ten. Sequenced: blood. The receptors were gathered from a man aged 45-65 years with Graves' ophthalmopathy.

This clonotype was seen ten or more times. This chain links TRBV2 with TRBJ2-3; D is unclear. Germline CDR1 SNHLY, CDR2 FYNNEI. The CDR3 has 12 residues. V was cut by 3 bases and J by 3 bases, with 4 bases left in between. CDR3 amino acids: CASSDRTDTQYF. CDR3 nucleotide sequence: TGTGCCAGCAGTGACAGGACAGATACGCAGTATTTT.

This clonotype was seen only a few times. This CDR3 reads CASSIAARADTQYF. CDR3 DNA sequence: TGTGCCAGTAGTATAGCGGCCAGGGCAGATACGCAGTATTTT. The chain is built from TRBV19 and TRBJ2-3; maybe TRBD1 (5 bases). V lost 1 base and J lost 4, with 9 bases in between. The CDR3 is 14 residues long. Germline V CDR1 and CDR2: LNHDA, SQIVND (reference sequence).